The clone carrying this T cell receptor (beta chain) was picked up many times. Its antigen is not known. The TCR cDNA carried a universal primer site and UMIs from 5'RACE template switching. TCRdb redid the calling of the 5' RACE reads with MiXCR, one entry per CDR3 protein. The sample includes about 550,000 distinct CDR3 sequences, 15% to 20% of them seen just once. The sample originates from a study of T cells after yellow fever vaccination. Study summary: SMART-Seq v4 Ultra Low Input served to prepare low-cell-number fractions. Whole-study results and caveats: A limited proportion of clonotypes was detected within both the CD4 and CD8 compartments. Post-booster reappearance was seen for most primary-vaccination clones (around 96% CD4, roughly 91% CD8).

This CDR3 region has 15 residues. J was trimmed by 5 bases and V by 5 bases; bases with no gene match: 13. The germline V gene has CDR1 DFQATT and CDR2 SNEGSKA (reference sequence). Material: PBMCs, obtained 15 days after the yellow fever booster vaccination. This chain joins TRBV20-1 and TRBJ2-7; 9 bases are shared with TRBD2. This TCR came from a man aged 25-45 years who received the YFV17D yellow fever vaccine. This CDR3 is CSAENSGSVNHEQYF. The DNA of the CDR3 is TGCAGTGCTGAAAATAGCGGGAGCGTTAACCACGAGCAGTACTTC.